These T cell receptor beta chains were read from a single sample in a study of blood T cell repertoires in COVID-19. Assay used: immunoSEQ multiplex PCR; TCRdb lists only in-frame clones, some missing. This repertoire shows about 220,000 clones, around 83% found once; its top ten account for 10% to 13%. Material: peripheral blood. The receptors stem from a woman in her 50s with COVID-19, enrolled during active disease. Both conserved end residues are part of each CDR3. The D gene is left open where the match is weak. Some rows have no size entry. The others give once, few or many, or a class for an expanded clone.

d_gene,j_gene,v_gene,abundance,CDR3nt,CDR3aa
TRBD2,TRBJ2-1,TRBV27,NA,TGTGCCAGCAGTCTAACGGGACTAGCGGGGGACGATGAGCAGTTCTTC,CASSLTGLAGDDEQFF
NA,TRBJ1-2,TRBV6-6,NA,TGTGCCAGCGGGAAGGGGGTCGTCCAGACCTATGGCTACACCTTC,CASGKGVVQTYGYTF
NA,TRBJ1-5,TRBV4-3,NA,TGCGCCAGCAGCCAAGGCGTTGCGAGCAATCAGCCCCAGCATTTT,CASSQGVASNQPQHF
NA,TRBJ1-6,TRBV5-1,once,TGCGCCAGCAGCTTCAACCAGGGAAATTCACCCCTCCACTTT,CASSFNQGNSPLHF
NA,TRBJ1-2,TRBV29-1,few,TGCAGCGTTTGGGGGGGCCGATATGGCTACACCTTC,CSVWGGRYGYTF
TRBD1,TRBJ1-2,TRBV24-1,NA,TGTGCCACCAGTGATTACGGACAGGGGAACTATGGCTACACCTTC,CATSDYGQGNYGYTF
NA,TRBJ2-7,TRBV19,NA,TGTGCCAGTAGTATAGCTCTATTCCGTGGCGAGCAGTACTTC,CASSIALFRGEQYF
TRBD2,TRBJ2-3,TRBV29-1,NA,TGCAGCGTTGAGCTAGCGGGGGCCTATGATACGCAGTATTTT,CSVELAGAYDTQYF
NA,TRBJ1-5,TRBV28,NA,TGTGCCAGCAGTTTTAGGGGGGGCAGCAATCAGCCCCAGCATTTT,CASSFRGGSNQPQHF
TRBD1,TRBJ1-5,TRBV4-2,few,TGTGCCAGCAGCCAAGATGGGACAGGGAGTCAGCCCCAGCATTTT,CASSQDGTGSQPQHF
NA,TRBJ1-2,TRBV11-2,NA,TGTGCCAGCAGCTTGCGACGGCTTGGGTCGGAGGGCTACACCTTC,CASSLRRLGSEGYTF
NA,TRBJ1-1,TRBV18,NA,TGTGCCAGCTCACCAGGTCAGGGCACATACACTGAAGCTTTCTTT,CASSPGQGTYTEAFF
TRBD1,TRBJ1-1,TRBV6-5,NA,TGTGCCAGCAGCGGACAGGTGTGGGGCACTGAAGCTTTCTTT,CASSGQVWGTEAFF
NA,TRBJ1-3,TRBV2,NA,TGTGCCAGCAGGGAAGGACAGTCTTCTGGAAACACCATATATTTT,CASREGQSSGNTIYF
TRBD2,TRBJ2-1,TRBV9,NA,TGTGCCAGCACCCCGGGACTAGCGGGGGGGCAACTGTCCAATGAGCAGTTCTTC,CASTPGLAGGQLSNEQFF
TRBD1,TRBJ1-5,TRBV4-1,NA,TGCGCCAGCAGCACCCGGGACAGGGATACTCAGCCCCAGCATTTT,CASSTRDRDTQPQHF
NA,TRBJ1-2,TRBV14,NA,TGTGCCAGCAGCCAAGTCAGGGGCAGGGGCTACACCTTC,CASSQVRGRGYTF
TRBD2,TRBJ2-7,TRBV5-1,once,TGCGCCAGCAGCCGGGACGGTGCTAGCGGCATAGAGCAGTACTTC,CASSRDGASGIEQYF
TRBD2,TRBJ2-1,TRBV6-2/TRBV6-3,NA,TGTGCCAGCAGTTCTTACCGACTAGCGGAGTACAATGAGCAGTTCTTC,CASSSYRLAEYNEQFF
TRBD1,TRBJ1-2,TRBV19,NA,TGTGCCAGTAGTATTCCCGGGACAGGGGGCTCTCCCCCGGATGGCTACACCTTC,CASSIPGTGGSPPDGYTF
NA,TRBJ1-4,TRBV12-3/TRBV12-4,NA,TGTGCCAGCAGCGGAGGGAGTGGTGAAAAACTGTTTTTT,CASSGGSGEKLFF
TRBD1,TRBJ2-5,TRBV27,NA,TGTGCCAGCAGTTTAATGACAGGGCAAGAGACCCAGTACTTC,CASSLMTGQETQYF